Shown below are 5 T cell receptor beta chains from a single sample sequenced in a study of blood T cell repertoires in COVID-19. The data were produced by immunoSEQ multiplex PCR, yet TCRdb's version contains in-frame clones alone and is incomplete. The sample has around 180,000 clones, approximately 85% seen once. The sequenced sample was peripheral blood. The receptors were sampled from a human donor with active or convalescent COVID-19. The donor label of this sample is uncertain.

In nucleotides, the CDR3 is TGTGCCAGCAGCTTAGGGGGGCTCGGCACTGAAGCTTTCTTT. Translating gives CASSLGGLGTEAFF. The chain uses TRBV7-6 and TRBJ1-1, with a tentative D call TRBD1 (6 bases). V lost 1 base and J 4 bases, leaving 10 bases between the germline ends. Germline CDR1 SGHVS, CDR2 FNYEAQ. CDR3 size: 14 residues.

V usage is TRBV5-6 and J usage is TRBJ2-7; D is undetermined. The V end lost 4 bases, the J end lost 0 bases, and 11 bases lay between the germline ends. CDR1 and CDR2 (germline): SGHDT, YYEEEE. CDR3 size: 14 residues. The CDR3 sequence: CASSPDGGSYEQYF. CDR3 bases: TGTGCCAGCAGCCCGGATGGCGGCTCCTACGAGCAGTACTTC.

The chain uses TRBV5-4 and TRBJ2-7, with no clear D. In germline, CDR1 is SGHNT, CDR2 YYREEE (reference sequence). This CDR3 region has 15 residues. V shed 0 bases and J shed 8 bases, with 18 bases lying between them. The CDR3, as DNA: TGTGCCAGCAGCTTGGCCCCCGAGGTGGCTTACCAGCAGTACTTC. Translation gives CASSLAPEVAYQQYF. The full variable domain, rest sourced from reference TRBV5-4 and TRBJ2-7, is ETGVTQSPTHLIKTRGQQVTLRCSSQSGHNTVSWYQQALGQGPQFIFQYYREEENGRGNFPPRFSGLQFPNYSSELNVNALELDDSALYLCASSLAPEVAYQQYFGPGTRLTVT.

The CDR3, as DNA: TGTGCCAGCAGATCAGGAAGAGCCAATGAGCAGTTCTTC. It codes for CASRSGRANEQFF. The chain combines TRBV7-2 with TRBJ2-1; no definite D call. CDR1 and CDR2 (germline): SGHTA, FQGNSA. The CDR3 spans 13 residues. V dropped 6 bases and J dropped 6 bases, with 12 bases sitting between them.

J is TRBJ1-1 and V is TRBV5-4; D ambiguous. Per the germline V gene, CDR1 is SGHNT and CDR2 is YYREEE (reference sequence). CDR3 length: 11 residues. Between the trimmed V and J ends, which lost 0 bases and 8 bases, there was a span of 5 bases. The CDR3 nucleotides read TGTGCCAGCAGCTTGGGGCCAGAAGCTTTCTTT. Protein product: CASSLGPEAFF. Using reference TRBV5-4 and TRBJ1-1 for the parts outside the CDR3, the full variable domain is ETGVTQSPTHLIKTRGQQVTLRCSSQSGHNTVSWYQQALGQGPQFIFQYYREEENGRGNFPPRFSGLQFPNYSSELNVNALELDDSALYLCASSLGPEAFFGQGTRLTVV.